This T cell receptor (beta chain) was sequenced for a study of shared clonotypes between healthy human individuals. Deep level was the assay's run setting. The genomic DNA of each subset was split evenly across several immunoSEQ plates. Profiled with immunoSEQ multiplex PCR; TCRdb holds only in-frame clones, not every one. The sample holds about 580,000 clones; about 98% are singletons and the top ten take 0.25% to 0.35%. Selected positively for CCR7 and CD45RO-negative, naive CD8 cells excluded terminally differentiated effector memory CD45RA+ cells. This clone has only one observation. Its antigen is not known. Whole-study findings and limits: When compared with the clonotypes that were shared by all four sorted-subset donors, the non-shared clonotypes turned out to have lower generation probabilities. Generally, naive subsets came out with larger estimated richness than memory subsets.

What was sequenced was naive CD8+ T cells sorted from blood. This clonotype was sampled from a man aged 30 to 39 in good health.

The CDR3 loop reads CASSVLAGGPTDTQYF. The CDR3 region has the DNA TGTGCCAGCAGCGTCCTAGCGGGAGGGCCAACAGATACGCAGTATTTT. V and J are TRBV27 and TRBJ2-3, with TRBD2 matching 12 bases. The CDR3 is 16 amino acids. Looked up from germline, CDR1 is MNHEY and CDR2 is SMNVEV (reference sequence). J was trimmed by 3 bases and V by 6 bases; bases with no gene match: 7.